This TCR beta chain is drawn from a study of a mutant IDH1 vaccine in newly diagnosed glioma. Study as a whole: Treated patients, averaging 40.4 years, were about 60% male and about 38% female. Patients got radiotherapy, temozolomide, or both beforehand, and most got both. Overall study findings and caveats: It seemed that pseudoprogression was not linked to changes in the top peripheral T cell clonotypes.

Germline assignment: CDR1 LGHNA and CDR2 YNFKEQ. J lost 5 bases, V lost 2 bases, and 12 bases had no gene match. The CDR3 totals 17 residues. Regarding time point: baseline, week 1 (first vaccination visit). The treatment is: pre-vaccination baseline after standard-of-care therapy. The donors had new WHO grade 3 or 4 astrocytomas; these were IDH1-mutant and ATRX-lost. Method: immunoSEQ multiplex PCR; TCRdb's copy keeps in-frame clones and lacks some. The data hold approximately 100,000 clones, with approximately 90% observed a single time. Concerning this clone: What it recognizes is unknown.

This sequence joins TRBV4-2 and TRBJ2-1; 7 bases fit TRBD2. The origin of this receptor is a woman aged 50 to 65 with glioma. The starting material was PBMCs, obtained from a glioma patient treated with radiotherapy, temozolomide or both. CDR3 DNA: TGTGCCAGCAGCCAATCTAAAGGGGCTAGCGGAAACAATGAGCAGTTCTTC. Translated: CASSQSKGASGNNEQFF.